The text below deals with one T cell receptor (beta chain). The data were obtained in a study of T cells expressing NK-cell markers. TCRdb processed the 5' RACE reads again and assigns one entry to each CDR3 protein, with no DNA. The table lists more than 90,000 distinct CDR3 sequences. The germline gives CDR1 SGHTA, CDR2 FQGNSA. The CDR3 loop spans 13 amino acids. The source of this sequence is a woman aged 18-69 years in good health. The V and J genes are TRBV7-2 and TRBJ1-1; TCRdb gives TRBD1 as the D gene, but with no DNA this cannot be confirmed. Sequencing was performed on blood T cells: a sorted CD56 or NKG2C T cell subset, CD4+ or CD8+ T cells, or bulk PBMC T cells (not recorded which). This CDR3 is CASSFDSWTEAFF.